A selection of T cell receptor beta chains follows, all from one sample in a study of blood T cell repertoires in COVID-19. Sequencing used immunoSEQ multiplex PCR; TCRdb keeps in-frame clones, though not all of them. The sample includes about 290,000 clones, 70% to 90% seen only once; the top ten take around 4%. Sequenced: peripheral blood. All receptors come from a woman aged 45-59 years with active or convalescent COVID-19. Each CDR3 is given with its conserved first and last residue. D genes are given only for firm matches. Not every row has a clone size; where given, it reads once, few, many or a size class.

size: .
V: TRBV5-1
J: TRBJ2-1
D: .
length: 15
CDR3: CASSLALTGLHEQFF
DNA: TGCGCCAGCAGCTTGGCCCTGACTGGGTTACATGAGCAGTTCTTC

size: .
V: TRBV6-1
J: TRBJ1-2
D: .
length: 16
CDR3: CASSDPRAQANYGYTF
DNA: TGTGCCAGCAGTGATCCCAGGGCCCAAGCCAACTATGGCTACACCTTC

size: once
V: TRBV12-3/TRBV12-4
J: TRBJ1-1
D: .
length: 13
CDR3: CASSLITGMSAFF
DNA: TGTGCCAGCAGTCTTATCACAGGCATGAGTGCTTTCTTT

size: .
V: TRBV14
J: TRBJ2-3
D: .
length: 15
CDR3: CASSPRAGLFQTQYF
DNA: TGTGCCAGCAGCCCCCGGGCAGGGTTGTTTCAGACGCAGTATTTT

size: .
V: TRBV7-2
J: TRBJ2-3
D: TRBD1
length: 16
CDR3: CASSLVGQGSTDTQYF
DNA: TGTGCCAGCAGCTTAGTCGGACAGGGGAGCACAGATACGCAGTATTTT

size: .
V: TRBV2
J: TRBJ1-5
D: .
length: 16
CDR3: CASSDLGQGLSQPQHF
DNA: TGTGCCAGCAGTGACCTGGGGCAGGGACTCTCTCAGCCCCAGCATTTT

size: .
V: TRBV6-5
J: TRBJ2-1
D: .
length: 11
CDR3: CASEEDNEQFF
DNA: TGTGCCAGCGAAGAGGACAATGAGCAGTTCTTC

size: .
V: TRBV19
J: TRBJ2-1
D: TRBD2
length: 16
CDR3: CASSTARGSGTVEQFF
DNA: TGTGCCAGTAGTACAGCTCGGGGTAGCGGGACGGTTGAGCAGTTCTTC

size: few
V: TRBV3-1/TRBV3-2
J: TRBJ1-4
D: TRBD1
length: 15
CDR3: CASSHHRGTNEKLFF
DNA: TGTGCCAGCAGCCACCACAGGGGGACTAATGAAAAACTGTTTTTT

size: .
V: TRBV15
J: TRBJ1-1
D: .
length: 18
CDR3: CATSRDSKAANRDTEAFF
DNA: TGTGCCACCAGCAGAGATAGTAAGGCAGCGAACCGCGACACTGAAGCTTTCTTT

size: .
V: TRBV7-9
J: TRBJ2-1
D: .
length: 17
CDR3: CASSFSLLREIGNEQFF
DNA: TGTGCCAGCAGCTTCTCATTGCTTCGGGAGATAGGCAATGAGCAGTTCTTC

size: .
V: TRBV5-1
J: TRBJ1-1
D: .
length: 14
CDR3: CASSLGQYNTEAFF
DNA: TGCGCCAGCAGCTTGGGACAGTATAACACTGAAGCTTTCTTT

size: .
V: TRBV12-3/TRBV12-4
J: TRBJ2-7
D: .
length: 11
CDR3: CASTLGSEQYF
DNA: TGTGCCAGCACCCTCGGGTCCGAGCAGTACTTC

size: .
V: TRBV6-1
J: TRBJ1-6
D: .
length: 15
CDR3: CASSEALLTNSPLHF
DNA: TGTGCCAGCAGTGAAGCCTTGTTGACAAATTCACCCCTCCACTTT

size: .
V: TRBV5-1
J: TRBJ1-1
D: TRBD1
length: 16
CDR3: CASSLAVGTETAEAFF
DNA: TGCGCCAGCAGCTTGGCCGTTGGGACAGAAACCGCTGAAGCTTTCTTT

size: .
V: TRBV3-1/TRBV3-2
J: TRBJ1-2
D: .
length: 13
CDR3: CASSQDFIYGYTF
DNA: TGTGCCAGCAGCCAAGATTTTATCTACGGCTACACCTTC

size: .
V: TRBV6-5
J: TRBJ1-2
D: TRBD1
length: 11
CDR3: CASTGGWGYTF
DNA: TGTGCCAGCACAGGGGGCTGGGGCTACACCTTC

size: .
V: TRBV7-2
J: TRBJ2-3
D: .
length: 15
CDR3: CASSVEGPSTDTQYF
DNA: TGTGCCAGCAGCGTCGAGGGCCCTAGCACAGATACGCAGTATTTT

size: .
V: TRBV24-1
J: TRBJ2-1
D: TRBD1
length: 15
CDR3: CATSGTGGNQDEQFF
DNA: TGTGCCACCAGCGGAACAGGGGGCAATCAGGATGAGCAGTTCTTC

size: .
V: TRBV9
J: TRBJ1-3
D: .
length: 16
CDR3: CASSVEPGRSGNTIYF
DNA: TGTGCCAGCAGCGTAGAGCCAGGGCGGTCTGGAAACACCATATATTTT

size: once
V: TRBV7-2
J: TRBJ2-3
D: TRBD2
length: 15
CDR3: CASRTGLASTDTQYF
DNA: TGTGCCAGCAGGACAGGACTAGCGTCCACAGATACGCAGTATTTT

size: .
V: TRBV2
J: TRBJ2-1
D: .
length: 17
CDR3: CASSPSQTGTNINEQFF
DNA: TGTGCCAGCAGTCCGAGCCAAACCGGGACAAACATCAATGAGCAGTTCTTC

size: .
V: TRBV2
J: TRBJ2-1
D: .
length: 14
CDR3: CASALQRQYNEQFF
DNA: TGTGCCAGCGCCTTACAGCGGCAGTACAATGAGCAGTTCTTC

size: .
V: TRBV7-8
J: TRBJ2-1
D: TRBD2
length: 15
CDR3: CASSLIERLAREQFF
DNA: TGTGCCAGCAGCTTAATAGAAAGACTAGCCCGCGAGCAGTTCTTC

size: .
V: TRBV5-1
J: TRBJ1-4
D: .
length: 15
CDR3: CASSLDEGANEKLFF
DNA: TGCGCCAGCAGCTTGGACGAGGGTGCTAATGAAAAACTGTTTTTT

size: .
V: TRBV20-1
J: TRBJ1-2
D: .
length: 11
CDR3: CSARGGYGYTF
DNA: TGCAGTGCCCGGGGTGGCTATGGCTACACCTTC

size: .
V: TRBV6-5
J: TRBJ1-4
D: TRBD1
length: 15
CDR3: CASRDRGFVWEKLFF
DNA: TGTGCCAGTCGGGACAGGGGTTTTGTATGGGAAAAACTGTTTTTT

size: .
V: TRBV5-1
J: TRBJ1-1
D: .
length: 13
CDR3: CASSSTVNTEAFF
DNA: TGCGCCAGCAGCTCAACAGTGAACACTGAAGCTTTCTTT

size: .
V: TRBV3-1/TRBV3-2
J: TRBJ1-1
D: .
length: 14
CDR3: CASSQRDMNTEAFF
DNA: TGTGCCAGCAGCCAACGGGACATGAACACTGAAGCTTTCTTT

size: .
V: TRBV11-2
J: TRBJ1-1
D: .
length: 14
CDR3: CASSLGRGNTEAFF
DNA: TGTGCCAGCAGCTTAGGACGAGGAAACACTGAAGCTTTCTTT

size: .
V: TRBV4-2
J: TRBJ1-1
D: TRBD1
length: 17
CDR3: CASSQGQGARFTTEAFF
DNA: TGTGCCAGCAGCCAGGGACAGGGGGCGCGATTTACCACTGAAGCTTTCTTT

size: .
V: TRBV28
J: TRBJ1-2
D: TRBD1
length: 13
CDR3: CASEDRPLRGYTF
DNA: TGTGCCAGCGAGGACAGGCCCTTGAGGGGCTACACCTTC

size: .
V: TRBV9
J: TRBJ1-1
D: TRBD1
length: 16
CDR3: CASSGWTGGVGTEAFF
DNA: TGTGCCAGCAGCGGATGGACAGGGGGCGTGGGGACTGAAGCTTTCTTT